These T cell receptor beta chains were read from a single sample in a study of T cell changes during pregnancy in multiple sclerosis. Measured with immunoSEQ multiplex PCR; TCRdb has only the in-frame clones, and not every one. The profile shows roughly 76,000 clones, 85% to 95% of them singletons. This sample comprised CD4+ T cells from peripheral blood mononuclear cells, obtained in the second trimester of pregnancy. These receptors were taken from a female donor with multiple sclerosis, enrolled in a pregnancy study. The CDR3 runs from the conserved cysteine through the conserved F or W. The D gene is left open where the match is weak.

V | D | CDR3
TRBV28 | . | CASSPPGSNEKLFF
TRBV11-3 | TRBD2 | CASSLWAGVNEQFF
TRBV4-1 | TRBD2 | CASSQVFPTSGQETQYF
TRBV30 | TRBD1 | CAWNLRTGQVTEAFF
TRBV9 | . | CASSVVPGAADTQYF
TRBV15 | . | CATSARRGRAFNYGYTF
TRBV7-2 | TRBD2 | CASSLGTSGVRTLYF
TRBV9 | TRBD2 | CASSVGGSGLNTGELFF
TRBV6-1 | TRBD1 | CASRGTENNSPLHF
TRBV29-1 | . | CSVDKGSTDTQYF
TRBV18 | . | CASSPLSPGSSNTEAFF
TRBV10-3 | . | CAISEGGLGMKGVKAFF
TRBV19 | TRBD1 | CASTLGQGSSYEQYF
TRBV27 | . | CAEDSSTDTQYF